The 30 T cell receptor beta chains below all came from one sample that was sequenced in a study of T cell changes during pregnancy in multiple sclerosis (dated by TCRdb to about 2019). Library preparation was by the immunoSEQ multiplex PCR assay. What TCRdb holds here is the immuneACCESS table cut down to in-frame rearrangements. Part of the clones is not present; checked against another copy, under half of the missing clones reflect an unresolved V gene, and the others are unexplained. The sample table lists about 39,000 clones, almost 95% of them with a count of one. About 0.34% of the sample comes from the top ten. The source was CD4+ T cells from peripheral blood mononuclear cells, collected after pregnancy. The source is a female donor with multiple sclerosis, enrolled in a pregnancy study.

The rearrangement uses TRBV6-1 and TRBJ1-5; tentative D call: TRBD1 (6 bases). V shed 4 bases and J shed 4 bases, with 11 bases lying between them. The CDR3 is made up of 14 amino acids. Germline CDR1 is MNHNS and CDR2 is SASEGT. The CDR3 spells CASSGRDKNQPQHF. The CDR3 DNA is TGTGCCAGCAGTGGACGGGACAAGAATCAGCCCCAGCATTTT.

The J gene is TRBJ2-7, the V gene TRBV5-1; D is possibly TRBD2 (6 bases). CDR3 length equals 17 residues. Germline V CDR1 and CDR2: SGHRS, YFSETQ. V was cut by 6 bases and J by 0 bases, with 22 bases left in between. CDR3 protein: CASKRSPAGPSSYEQYF. Written as DNA, the CDR3 is TGCGCCAGCAAGCGGTCCCCCGCGGGGCCGAGCTCCTACGAGCAGTACTTC.

The rearrangement links TRBV18 to TRBJ2-5; D is uncertain. The CDR3 is 15 amino acids. V shed 0 bases and J shed 0 bases, with 8 bases lying between them. Germline V lookup: CDR1 KGHSH, CDR2 LQKENI. The CDR3 protein is CASSPPQPNQETQYF. The CDR3 coding sequence is TGTGCCAGCTCACCACCCCAACCTAACCAAGAGACCCAGTACTTC.

The chain employs TRBV5-1 and TRBJ2-1; D is unresolved. CDR1 is SGHRS, CDR2 YFSETQ, per germline. Trimming removed 4 bases from V and 2 bases from J, with 7 bases in between. The CDR3 consists of 13 residues. The CDR3 here is CASSPLTYNEQFF. Written as DNA, the CDR3 is TGCGCCAGCAGCCCACTTACCTACAATGAGCAGTTCTTC.

The chain has TRBV19 and TRBJ1-2; no reliable D call. Per the germline V gene, CDR1 is LNHDA and CDR2 is SQIVND (reference sequence). This CDR3 region has 13 residues. Trimming left V 1 base short and J 8 bases short, with 11 bases between. The CDR3 sequence is CASSIGTEWGYTF. The CDR3 bases are TGTGCCAGTAGTATAGGCACAGAGTGGGGCTACACCTTC.

The DNA for the CDR3 is TGTGCCAGCAGCTTAGATATAGGTCAGGTGTTAAAGTATGGCTACACCTTC. Its translation is CASSLDIGQVLKYGYTF. The chain recombines TRBV7-9 with TRBJ1-2; D remains ambiguous. The CDR3 spans 17 residues. V was trimmed by 1 base and J by 5 bases, leaving 20 bases between them. Germline V CDR1 and CDR2: SEHNR, FQNEAQ (reference sequence).

The sample holds one count of this clone. The genes are TRBV10-2 and TRBJ1-1; D might be TRBD1 (5 bases). Trimming left V 0 bases short and J 5 bases short, with 16 bases between. The CDR3 extends over 16 amino acids. From germline, CDR1 is WSHSY and CDR2 SAAADI. The CDR3 DNA reads TGCGCCAGCAGTGAGTCCGCGGGACTCGTGAGGACTGAAGCTTTCTTT. Translation gives CASSESAGLVRTEAFF.

This clone was counted between two and nine times. The chain is built from TRBV2 and TRBJ2-5, with TRBD1 matching over 8 bases. In germline, CDR1 is SNHLY, CDR2 FYNNEI. CDR3 length equals 13 residues. V lost 6 bases to trimming and J lost 4 bases; unmatched junction nucleotides: 4. The DNA of the CDR3 is TGTGCCAGCAGGGACAGGGCTGGAGAGACCCAGTACTTC. It codes for CASRDRAGETQYF.

The gene calls are TRBV6-1 and TRBJ2-7, with 8 bases that match TRBD2. CDR3 length: 17 amino acids. V shed 4 bases and J 0 bases; nucleotides not matched to a gene: 11. Germline loops: CDR1 MNHNS, CDR2 SASEGT. The CDR3, as DNA: TGTGCCAGCAGTGCGGCGCGGGGGGTACCTAGCTCCTACGAGCAGTACTTC. Translating gives CASSAARGVPSSYEQYF.

The V gene is TRBV14, the J gene TRBJ2-1, with 10 bases matching TRBD2. The CDR3 runs 17 residues. The germline CDR1 and CDR2 sequences are SGHDN and FVKESK. Trimming removed 2 bases from V and 0 bases from J; junction bases left unmatched: 4. The CDR3 sequence: CASSQTSGTLSYNEQFF. The DNA of the CDR3 is TGTGCCAGCAGCCAAACTAGCGGGACGCTCTCCTACAATGAGCAGTTCTTC. Drawing the rest from reference TRBV14 and TRBJ2-1, the complete variable domain is EAGVTQFPSHSVIEKGQTVTLRCDPISGHDNLYWYRRVMGKEIKFLLHFVKESKQDESGMPNNRFLAERTGGTYSTLKVQPAELEDSGVYFCASSQTSGTLSYNEQFFGPGTRLTVL.

The rearrangement uses TRBV25-1 and TRBJ2-2; TRBD1 matches at 9 bases. Germline CDR1 reads MGHDK; CDR2 reads SYGVNS. J gave up 7 bases and V 6 bases, and 6 bases lay outside the gene matches. This CDR3 contains 14 residues. The DNA for the CDR3 is TGTGCCAGCAGCCCCACAGGGGGCATCGGGGAGCTGTTTTTT. As protein: CASSPTGGIGELFF.

The chain is built from TRBV5-6 and TRBJ1-3; tentatively, D is TRBD1 (6 bases). The CDR3 loop spans 17 amino acids. The ends were cut back, 1 base at V and 4 bases at J, with 18 bases in the middle. Germline values: CDR1 SGHDT, CDR2 YYEEEE. DNA for the CDR3: TGTGCCAGCAGCTTGAGAGCCGGGACACTAAAAGGAAACACCATATATTTT. It yields the protein CASSLRAGTLKGNTIYF.

This chain joins TRBV11-2 and TRBJ1-1; 9 nucleotides align to TRBD1. CDR1 is SGHAT, CDR2 FQNNGV, per germline. V lost 4 bases, J lost 7 bases, and 13 bases stayed unmatched. This CDR3 has 16 amino acids. The DNA of the CDR3 is TGTGCCAGCAGCTCCCGACCCTGGGACAGGGTTGGTGAAGCTTTCTTT. It is translated as CASSSRPWDRVGEAFF.

The chain joins TRBV11-2 to TRBJ1-1, with D possibly matching TRBD1 (6 bases). V lost 6 bases and J 1 base, leaving 18 bases between the germline ends. Looked up from germline, CDR1 is SGHAT and CDR2 is FQNNGV. The CDR3 loop spans 16 amino acids. Written as DNA, the CDR3 is TGTGCCAGCAGTCAAGGCGGGGGGCCGAGGAACACTGAAGCTTTCTTT. Its translation: CASSQGGGPRNTEAFF.

The J gene is TRBJ1-1, the V gene TRBV9; D not resolved. CDR1 and CDR2 from the germline V gene are SGDLS and YYNGEE. Trimming shortened V by 1 base and J by 6 bases, and 13 bases separated the two germline ends. The CDR3 contains 14 residues. In DNA form, the CDR3 reads TGTGCCAGCAGCGTACGCGATTCGGGAGCTGAAGCTTTCTTT. This gives the protein CASSVRDSGAEAFF.

This sequence joins TRBV2 and TRBJ2-2, with D maybe TRBD2 (7 bases). From germline, CDR1 is SNHLY and CDR2 FYNNEI. The CDR3 contains 14 residues. Trimming stripped 8 bases from V and 2 bases from J, with 12 bases between. The CDR3 here is CASLAGANTGELFF. The CDR3 DNA is TGTGCCAGCCTGGCGGGGGCCAACACCGGGGAGCTGTTTTTT.

The chain couples TRBV11-1 to TRBJ2-7; D may be TRBD2 (6 bases). The CDR3 is 11 residues long. Trimming removed 7 bases at V and 7 bases at J, with 11 bases between. Germline CDR1 and CDR2: SGHAT and FQDESV (reference sequence). CDR3 in DNA: TGTGCCAGCACAAGGGCGGGGGAGCAGTACTTC. Its translation: CASTRAGEQYF.

The CDR3 bases are TGTGCCAGCAAAGGGGGCCCCCACAATGAGCAGTTCTTC. Amino acids: CASKGGPHNEQFF. The chain has TRBV6-4 and TRBJ2-1; 7 bases are shared with TRBD1. The CDR3 covers 13 residues. V trimming: 7 bases; J trimming: 5 bases; junction bases outside the gene matches: 5. Germline CDR1 MRHNA, CDR2 SNTAGT.

The chain is built from TRBV2 and TRBJ2-1, with a possible D match to TRBD2 (7 bases). V was cut by 7 bases and J by 4 bases, with 11 bases left in between. This CDR3 has 13 residues. Germline assignment: CDR1 SNHLY and CDR2 FYNNEI. The CDR3 DNA sequence: TGTGCCAGCAACGAGGGGGGGTACAATGAGCAGTTCTTC. Its translation is CASNEGGYNEQFF.

The chain uses TRBV4-2 and TRBJ2-7; D possibly corresponds to TRBD1 (6 bases). The CDR3 contains 15 residues. Trimming took 1 base from V and 4 from J, leaving 14 bases between them. Germline assignment: CDR1 LGHNA and CDR2 YNFKEQ. CDR3 nucleotide sequence: TGTGCCAGCAGCCAAGGGATAGGACAGCCTTACGAGCAGTACTTC. Encoded protein: CASSQGIGQPYEQYF.

The chain has TRBV18 and TRBJ1-1, with D unclear. Trimming left V 3 bases short and J 2 bases short, with 13 bases between. Per the germline V gene, CDR1 is KGHSH and CDR2 is LQKENI. This CDR3 region has 15 residues. The CDR3 sequence: CASSPRRSENTEAFF. The CDR3 coding sequence is TGTGCCAGCTCACCGCGGCGGAGTGAAAACACTGAAGCTTTCTTT.

The chain is built from TRBV2 and TRBJ1-1; the D is unclear. Per the germline V gene, CDR1 is SNHLY and CDR2 is FYNNEI. Trimming stripped 8 bases from V and 1 base from J, with 8 bases between. The CDR3 runs 12 residues. CDR3 in amino acids: CASAYGNTEAFF. The CDR3 DNA reads as TGTGCCAGCGCGTACGGGAACACTGAAGCTTTCTTT. The full variable domain, in which reference TRBV2 and TRBJ1-1 provide the parts outside the CDR3, is EPEVTQTPSHQVTQMGQEVILRCVPISNHLYFYWYRQILGQKVEFLVSFYNNEISEKSEIFDDQFSVERPDGSNFTLKIRSTKLEDSAMYFCASAYGNTEAFFGQGTRLTVV.

The genes are TRBV5-1 and TRBJ2-7; the D gene is possibly TRBD2 (6 bases). CDR3 length: 13 amino acids. Germline-derived CDR1 and CDR2 are SGHRS and YFSETQ. V was shortened by 4 bases and J by 5 bases, with 13 bases between the two germline ends. The CDR3 coding sequence is TGCGCCAGCAGCCCCTCTAGCGCGGACGAGCAGTACTTC. Protein sequence: CASSPSSADEQYF.

The V call is TRBV27, the J call TRBJ2-7, with 12 bases identical to TRBD1. The CDR3 totals 15 residues. Trimming took 8 bases from V and 4 from J; bases not matched to a gene: 9. Germline V gene lookup returns CDR1 MNHEY and CDR2 SMNVEV (reference sequence). The CDR3 protein is CASSGTGGILYEQYF. CDR3 nucleotide sequence: TGTGCCAGCTCGGGGACAGGGGGCATCTTGTACGAGCAGTACTTC.

J is TRBJ2-7 and V is TRBV7-2; no clear D. The CDR3 consists of 14 residues. V was trimmed by 0 bases and J by 3 bases, leaving 9 bases between them. The V gene's germline CDR1 is SGHTA and CDR2 FQGNSA. CDR3 region: CASSLAVANYEQYF. In DNA form, the CDR3 reads TGTGCCAGCAGCTTAGCGGTTGCGAACTACGAGCAGTACTTC. Drawing the rest from reference TRBV7-2 and TRBJ2-7, the complete variable domain is GAGVSQSPSNKVTEKGKDVELRCDPISGHTALYWYRQSLGQGLEFLIYFQGNSAPDKSGLPSDRFSAERTGGSVSTLTIQRTQQEDSAVYLCASSLAVANYEQYFGPGTRLTVT.

Only one count was recorded for this clone. The chain couples TRBV4-2 to TRBJ1-6, with D perhaps TRBD1 (5 bases). Germline V gene sequence: CDR1 LGHNA, CDR2 YNFKEQ. V lost 0 bases to trimming and J lost 10 bases, with 10 bases between them. The CDR3 is 14 amino acids. Here the CDR3 reads CASSQEGEESPLHF. CDR3 in DNA: TGTGCCAGCAGCCAAGAGGGGGAGGAGTCACCCCTCCACTTT.

A few counts support this clone. J is TRBJ1-6 and V is TRBV9; 9 positions match TRBD1. The V gene's germline CDR1 is SGDLS and CDR2 YYNGEE. The J segment lost 4 bases and the V segment lost 3 bases, leaving 2 bases of the junction unmatched. The CDR3 is 15 residues long. The CDR3 loop is CASSGGTGYNSPLHF. The CDR3 region has the DNA TGTGCCAGCAGCGGGGGGACAGGGTATAATTCACCCCTCCACTTT.

This clone was found a few times. The rearrangement joins TRBV6-1 to TRBJ1-6, with D maybe TRBD1 (6 bases). V was cut by 6 bases and J by 7 bases, with 10 bases left in between. Germline V gene sequence: CDR1 MNHNS, CDR2 SASEGT. This CDR3 contains 13 residues. The CDR3 sequence: CASRIQGNSPLHF. DNA of the CDR3: TGTGCCAGCAGGATACAGGGAAATTCACCCCTCCACTTT.

This chain connects TRBV14 to TRBJ1-5; 9 bases are shared with TRBD1. With 4 bases clipped from V and 1 base from J, the junction kept 14 bases outside the gene matches. Germline lookup yields CDR1 SGHDN and CDR2 FVKESK. This CDR3 is 19 amino acids long. The CDR3 reads CASSPPNGTGRRSNQPQHF. The DNA of the CDR3 is TGTGCCAGCAGCCCCCCAAATGGGACAGGGAGACGAAGCAATCAGCCCCAGCATTTT.

V and J are TRBV12-5 and TRBJ2-2; 8 bases are a match to TRBD2. Germline CDR1 LGHNT, CDR2 FRNRAP. The CDR3 has 15 residues. The trim removed 2 bases at V and 3 bases at J, leaving 2 bases unmatched. The chain's CDR3 is CASGLRGGHTGELFF. As DNA, the CDR3 is TGTGCTAGTGGTTTGCGGGGGGGGCACACCGGGGAGCTGTTTTTT.